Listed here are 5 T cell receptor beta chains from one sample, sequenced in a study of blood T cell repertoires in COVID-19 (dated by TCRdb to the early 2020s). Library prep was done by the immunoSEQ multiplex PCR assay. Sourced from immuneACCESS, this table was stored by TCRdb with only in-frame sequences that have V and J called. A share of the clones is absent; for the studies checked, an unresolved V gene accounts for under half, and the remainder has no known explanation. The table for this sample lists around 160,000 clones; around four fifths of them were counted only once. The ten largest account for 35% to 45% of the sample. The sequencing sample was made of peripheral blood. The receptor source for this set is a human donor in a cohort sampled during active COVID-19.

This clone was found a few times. The CDR3 nucleotides are TGCGCCAGCAGCCAGAGGGACAGCAATAACTATGGCTACACCTTC. Protein sequence: CASSQRDSNNYGYTF. This sequence joins TRBV4-1 and TRBJ1-2; TRBD1 agrees at 7 bases. Germline-derived CDR1 and CDR2 are MGHRA and YSYEKL. The CDR3 is 15 residues long. J was trimmed by 1 base and V by 3 bases; bases with no gene match: 5.

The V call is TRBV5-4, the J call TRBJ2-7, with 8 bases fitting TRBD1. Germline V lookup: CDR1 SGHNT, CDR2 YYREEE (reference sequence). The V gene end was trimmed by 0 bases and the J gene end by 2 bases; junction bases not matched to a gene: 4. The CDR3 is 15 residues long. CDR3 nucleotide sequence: TGTGCCAGCAGCTTGGGACAGGGGTCTACCTACGAGCAGTACTTC. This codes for CASSLGQGSTYEQYF. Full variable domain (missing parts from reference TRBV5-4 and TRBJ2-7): ETGVTQSPTHLIKTRGQQVTLRCSSQSGHNTVSWYQQALGQGPQFIFQYYREEENGRGNFPPRFSGLQFPNYSSELNVNALELDDSALYLCASSLGQGSTYEQYFGPGTRLTVT.

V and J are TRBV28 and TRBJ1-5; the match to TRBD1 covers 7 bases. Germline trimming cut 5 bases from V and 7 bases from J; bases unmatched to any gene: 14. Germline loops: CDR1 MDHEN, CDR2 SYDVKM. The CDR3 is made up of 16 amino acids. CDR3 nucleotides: TGTGCCAGCAGTGAGCCCACAGGGGAAGGTCGCCAGCCCCAGCATTTT. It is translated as CASSEPTGEGRQPQHF.

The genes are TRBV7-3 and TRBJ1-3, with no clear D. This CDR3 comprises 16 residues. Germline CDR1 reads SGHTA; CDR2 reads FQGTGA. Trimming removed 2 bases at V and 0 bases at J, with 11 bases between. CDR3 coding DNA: TGTGCCAGCAGCTTATCGGAGCCCTTCTCTGGAAACACCATATATTTT. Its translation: CASSLSEPFSGNTIYF.

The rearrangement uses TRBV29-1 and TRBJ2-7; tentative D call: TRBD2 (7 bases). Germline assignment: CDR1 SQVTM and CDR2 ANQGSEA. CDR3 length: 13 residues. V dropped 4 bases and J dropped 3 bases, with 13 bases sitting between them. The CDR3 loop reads CSVGGGPSYEQYF. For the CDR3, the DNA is TGCAGCGTTGGGGGGGGGCCAAGCTACGAGCAGTACTTC.